What follows are 5 T cell receptor beta chains derived from one specimen sequenced in a study of graft-versus-host responses after intestinal transplantation (dated by TCRdb to about 2021). The sample's time point, from its label and the paper: cells obtained before transplantation from donor or recipient. Libraries came from the immunoSEQ multiplex PCR assay. TCRdb re-hosts the immuneACCESS table, in-frame sequences only. Its copies lack some clones; in the studies checked, an unresolved V gene accounts for under half of them, and the cause for the rest is not known. In all, the sample holds under 130,000 clones, and approximately 94% of those were seen once. The ten most abundant clones make up 0.9% to 1.5% of the sample. Their antigens remain unidentified. The starting material was unstimulated CD8+ T cells sorted from spleen or lymph node cells, obtained before intestinal transplant. The receptors were gathered from a human donor who received an intestinal transplant.

The chain joins TRBV7-9 to TRBJ2-7, with TRBD1 as a possible D gene (5 bases). The germline gives CDR1 SEHNR, CDR2 FQNEAQ (reference sequence). The V gene lost 0 bases and the J gene lost 3 bases, with 12 bases spanning the gap. The CDR3 runs 15 residues. The CDR3 is CASSLAYSRDYEQYF. In DNA, the CDR3 is TGTGCCAGCAGCTTAGCGTATAGCAGGGACTACGAGCAGTACTTC.

This chain joins TRBV6-1 and TRBJ2-3; D is undetermined. The V end lost 5 bases, the J end lost 5 bases, and 5 bases lay between the germline ends. This CDR3 spans 11 amino acids. Germline V gives CDR1 MNHNS, CDR2 SASEGT. CDR3 bases: TGTGCCAGCAGTTACGGAGATACGCAGTATTTT. Translated: CASSYGDTQYF.

The rearrangement joins TRBV5-1 to TRBJ1-1; D gene unclear. This CDR3 has 15 amino acids. The germline V and J ends were trimmed by 0 bases and 1 base, with 10 bases remaining between them. Germline V gene lookup returns CDR1 SGHRS and CDR2 YFSETQ. The DNA for the CDR3 is TGCGCCAGCAGCTTGGTAGAGATGGAGAACACTGAAGCTTTCTTT. Translated: CASSLVEMENTEAFF.

The V and J genes are TRBV30 and TRBJ2-7; no clear D. V lost 4 bases and J lost 2, with 18 bases in between. CDR1 and CDR2 from the germline V gene are GTSNPN and SVGIG (reference sequence). The CDR3 totals 15 residues. The CDR3 spells CAWTRAATVTYEQYF. CDR3 coding DNA: TGTGCCTGGACTCGGGCGGCTACAGTGACCTACGAGCAGTACTTC.

V gene TRBV11-2 combines with J gene TRBJ2-7; the match to TRBD1 covers 9 bases. Germline V gene sequence: CDR1 SGHAT, CDR2 FQNNGV. The CDR3 is made up of 15 amino acids. Trimming removed 5 bases from V and 5 bases from J; junction bases left unmatched: 10. CDR3 region: CASSPGTGGENEQYF. The CDR3 DNA follows: TGTGCCAGCAGCCCGGGCACAGGGGGCGAAAACGAGCAGTACTTC.